Here is one T cell receptor (beta chain) with its context. This sample is drawn from a study of T cells after yellow fever vaccination. Study-level information: SMART-Seq v4 Ultra Low Input served to prepare low-cell-number fractions.

This CDR3 is built from 17 residues. Germline V gene sequence: CDR1 DFQATT, CDR2 SNEGSKA (reference sequence). Trimming pared 1 base from V and 8 bases from J, leaving 23 bases between. Each CDR3 protein gets one entry after TCRdb re-called the 5' RACE reads with MiXCR. Found here are 500,000 to 650,000 distinct CDR3 sequences, around an eighth of them singletons; the top ten hold 14% to 15%. Sample: PBMCs, taken on the day of the yellow fever booster vaccination. This rearrangement joins TRBV20-1 to TRBJ1-4, with D perhaps TRBD1 (5 bases). The TCR comes from a man aged 25-40 years who received the YFV17D yellow fever vaccine. The CDR3 region is CSARGTPNNGEGEKLFF. The CDR3 DNA follows: TGCAGTGCTAGAGGGACCCCAAACAATGGGGAGGGGGAAAAACTGTTTTTT.